These 28 T cell receptor beta chains came from one sample sequenced in a study of blood T cell repertoires in COVID-19. This table comes from immunoSEQ multiplex PCR, and its TCRdb copy is limited to in-frame clones, with some not included. The table lists some 170,000 clones, roughly 87% of them singletons. The sequenced sample consisted of PBMCs or T cells enriched from blood (not recorded which). The receptors here all came from a human donor with acute COVID-19. The donor label of this sample is uncertain.

This clone turned up a few times. J is TRBJ2-1 and V is TRBV9, with TRBD2 identical over 13 bases. The CDR3 consists of 15 residues. V shed 0 bases and J 6 bases; nucleotides not matched to a gene: 0. Germline CDR1 and CDR2: SGDLS and YYNGEE. The DNA for the CDR3 is TGTGCCAGCAGCGTAGGGACTAGCGGGGGCAATGAGCAGTTCTTC. Encoded protein: CASSVGTSGGNEQFF.

This chain links TRBV30 with TRBJ2-7, with D perhaps matching TRBD2 (6 bases). V was shortened by 0 bases and J by 0 bases, with 12 bases between the two germline ends. Germline CDR1 and CDR2: GTSNPN and SVGIG (reference sequence). The CDR3 consists of 15 residues. Here the CDR3 DNA reads TGTGCCTGGAGTGTAGTGGCGGGGAGCTCCTACGAGCAGTACTTC. Its protein product is CAWSVVAGSSYEQYF. The variable domain in full, completed from reference TRBV30 and TRBJ2-7, reads SQTIHQWPATLVQPVGSPLSLECTVEGTSNPNLYWYRQAAGRGLQLLFYSVGIGQISSEVPQNLSASRPQDRQFILSSKKLLLSDSGFYLCAWSVVAGSSYEQYFGPGTRLTVT.

The V gene is TRBV18, the J gene TRBJ1-1, with D perhaps TRBD1 (6 bases). Germline CDR1 and CDR2: KGHSH and LQKENI. The CDR3 totals 14 residues. Trimming removed 3 bases from V and 4 bases from J, with 12 bases in between. CDR3 region: CASSPRGLSTEAFF. The CDR3, as DNA: TGTGCCAGCTCACCTAGGGGGTTGAGCACTGAAGCTTTCTTT. The variable domain in full, with the rest retrieved from reference TRBV18 and TRBJ1-1, is NAGVMQNPRHLVRRRGQEARLRCSPMKGHSHVYWYRQLPEEGLKFMVYLQKENIIDESGMPKERFSAEFPKEGPSILRIQQVVRGDSAAYFCASSPRGLSTEAFFGQGTRLTVV.

This chain joins TRBV11-3 and TRBJ2-1, with TRBD2 as a possible D gene (5 bases). This CDR3 contains 15 residues. Germline assignment: CDR1 SGHNT and CDR2 YENEEA. V was cut by 4 bases and J by 4 bases, with 14 bases left in between. In DNA, the CDR3 is TGTGCCAGCAGCTCGTGGGCGGGTGAATACAATGAGCAGTTCTTC. Encoded protein: CASSSWAGEYNEQFF.

CDR3 sequence (DNA): TGTGCCAGCTCACCTGGACTAGCGGGGGATAATGAGCAGTTCTTC. It codes for CASSPGLAGDNEQFF. The V gene is TRBV18, the J gene TRBJ2-1, with 13 bases fitting TRBD2. The CDR3 extends over 15 amino acids. The germline V gene encodes CDR1 KGHSH and CDR2 LQKENI. The V and J ends lost 3 bases and 7 bases, in that order; junction bases with no gene match: 3.

J is TRBJ2-5 and V is TRBV12-3 or TRBV12-4; perhaps TRBD2 as D (6 bases). This CDR3 contains 13 residues. V lost 4 bases, J lost 2 bases, and 8 bases lay in between. CDR3 loop: CASSWGVQETQYF. The CDR3 DNA reads TGTGCCAGCAGTTGGGGGGTACAAGAGACCCAGTACTTC.

The V and J genes are TRBV18 and TRBJ1-5, with 9 bases that match TRBD1. V lost 3 bases, J lost 8 bases, and 5 bases stayed unmatched. The CDR3 extends over 14 amino acids. CDR1 is KGHSH, CDR2 LQKENI, per germline. The CDR3 is CASSPGQGSEPQHF. In DNA form, the CDR3 reads TGTGCCAGCTCACCGGGACAGGGTTCGGAGCCCCAGCATTTT. Full variable domain (remainder filled in from reference TRBV18 and TRBJ1-5): NAGVMQNPRHLVRRRGQEARLRCSPMKGHSHVYWYRQLPEEGLKFMVYLQKENIIDESGMPKERFSAEFPKEGPSILRIQQVVRGDSAAYFCASSPGQGSEPQHFGDGTRLSIL.

J is TRBJ2-4 and V is TRBV15, with 12 bases fitting TRBD2. Unmatched junction bases numbered 9, after V lost 3 bases and J lost 0 bases. The CDR3 runs 19 residues. Germline V lookup: CDR1 LNHNV, CDR2 YYDKDF (reference sequence). The CDR3 bases are TGTGCCACCAGCAGCCTACTAGCGGGGGGACTCTTAGCCAAAAACATTCAGTACTTC. Protein product: CATSSLLAGGLLAKNIQYF. The full variable domain, with the rest looked up from reference TRBV15 and TRBJ2-4, is DAMVIQNPRYQVTQFGKPVTLSCSQTLNHNVMYWYQQKSSQAPKLLFHYYDKDFNNEADTPDNFQSRRPNTSFCFLDIRSPGLGDTAMYLCATSSLLAGGLLAKNIQYFGAGTRLSVL.

The genes are TRBV30 and TRBJ1-6; 7 bases line up with TRBD1. This CDR3 is 18 amino acids long. Trimming at V came to 3 bases and at J to 2 bases, leaving 13 bases not matched to a gene. Germline V CDR1 and CDR2: GTSNPN, SVGIG (reference sequence). This CDR3 reads CAWSPQGPLRTYNSPLHF. DNA for the CDR3: TGTGCCTGGAGCCCACAGGGGCCCCTCAGGACCTATAATTCACCCCTCCACTTT.

This clone has just one count. This chain links TRBV6-6 with TRBJ2-3; weak D call: TRBD1 (5 bases). The V and J ends lost 0 bases and 3 bases respectively, with 13 bases between them. Germline CDR1 reads MNHNY; CDR2 reads SVGAGI (reference sequence). This CDR3 region has 16 residues. The CDR3 DNA reads as TGTGCCAGCAGTTACTCGCAGGGATTGAGGACAGATACGCAGTATTTT. Translated: CASSYSQGLRTDTQYF.

The V call is TRBV2, the J call TRBJ2-1; TRBD2 is a possible D gene (7 bases). There are 16 residues in the CDR3. Trimming left V 6 bases short and J 4 bases short, with 19 bases between. Looked up from germline, CDR1 is SNHLY and CDR2 is FYNNEI. CDR3 coding DNA: TGTGCCAGCAGGACCGCTGGGGGGGGGCTGTACAATGAGCAGTTCTTC. Translating gives CASRTAGGGLYNEQFF.

This clone was seen a handful of times. This chain joins TRBV6-5 and TRBJ1-1, with D perhaps TRBD1 (6 bases). The CDR3 contains 13 residues. V was trimmed by 6 bases and J by 7 bases, leaving 15 bases between them. Germline CDR1 reads MNHEY; CDR2 reads SVGAGI. Here the CDR3 reads CASRKTRGGEAFF. CDR3 nucleotides: TGTGCCAGCAGAAAGACCAGGGGCGGTGAAGCTTTCTTT.

The chain is built from TRBV5-4 and TRBJ1-3; unclear D gene. This CDR3 has 13 amino acids. The V end was cut by 3 bases, the J end by 1 base, with 5 bases between. Per germline, CDR1 SGHNT and CDR2 YYREEE (reference sequence). CDR3 region: CASSSVSGNTIYF. The CDR3 coding sequence is TGTGCCAGCAGCTCCGTTTCTGGAAACACCATATATTTT.

This chain connects TRBV10-3 to TRBJ2-7; D unresolved. In germline, CDR1 is ENHRY, CDR2 SYGVKD. The CDR3 spans 15 residues. The germline V and J ends were trimmed by 0 bases and 5 bases, with 14 bases remaining between them. The CDR3 DNA follows: TGTGCCATCAGTGAGTCTGGAGCCCTCGCCAACGAGCAGTACTTC. Translated: CAISESGALANEQYF.

The V gene is TRBV24-1, the J gene TRBJ2-7; D might be TRBD2 (6 bases). V gave up 5 bases and J gave up 2 bases, with 12 bases separating them. Germline V gives CDR1 KGHDR, CDR2 SFDVKD. The CDR3 sequence is 14 residues long. For the CDR3, the DNA is TGTGCCACCAGTGGCGGAGGGAGCACCTACGAGCAGTACTTC. The encoded protein is CATSGGGSTYEQYF.

The chain uses TRBV24-1 and TRBJ2-1; 9 nucleotides agree with TRBD2. Germline CDR1 and CDR2: KGHDR and SFDVKD. The CDR3 runs to 16 residues. J was trimmed by 4 bases and V by 0 bases; bases with no gene match: 3. In DNA form, the CDR3 reads TGTGCCACCAGTGATTTGTCTAGCGGGGTTTACAATGAGCAGTTCTTC. Its protein product is CATSDLSSGVYNEQFF.

This chain joins TRBV5-6 and TRBJ1-2; 7 bases line up with TRBD1. J gave up 4 bases and V 0 bases, and 3 bases lay outside the gene matches. The germline V gene has CDR1 SGHDT and CDR2 YYEEEE. The CDR3 totals 14 residues. CDR3: CASSLDGTAYGYTF. The CDR3, as DNA: TGTGCCAGCAGCTTGGATGGGACAGCCTATGGCTACACCTTC.

This clone was counted once. This rearrangement joins TRBV14 to TRBJ1-1, with a possible D match to TRBD1 (5 bases). V was shortened by 4 bases and J by 5 bases, with 11 bases between the two germline ends. Per the germline V gene, CDR1 is SGHDN and CDR2 is FVKESK. This CDR3 has 13 amino acids. The CDR3 sequence is CASSPGRVTEAFF. The CDR3 coding sequence is TGTGCCAGCAGCCCCGGCAGGGTGACTGAAGCTTTCTTT.

The CDR3 DNA follows: TGTGCCAGCAGCTTAATCGGGGGAGGAACTGGAAACACCATATATTTT. Translating gives CASSLIGGGTGNTIYF. The chain employs TRBV7-9 and TRBJ1-3; maybe TRBD1 (5 bases). CDR1 SEHNR and CDR2 FQNEAQ come from the germline V gene (reference sequence). V lost 2 bases to trimming and J lost 2 bases, with 13 bases between them. CDR3 length: 16 amino acids.

CDR3 DNA: TGTGCCAGCAGCTTGCTAGCGGGGGCCTCCTACGAGCAGTACTTC. Amino acids: CASSLLAGASYEQYF. The chain uses TRBV5-4 and TRBJ2-7, with 10 bases that match TRBD2. Germline loops: CDR1 SGHNT, CDR2 YYREEE (reference sequence). Trimming removed 1 base from V and 0 bases from J; junction bases left unmatched: 1. CDR3 length: 15 amino acids.

This clone showed up just once. V is TRBV9 and J is TRBJ2-5; 7 bases match TRBD2. V lost 0 bases and J lost 1; bases outside the gene matches: 0. The CDR3 runs 14 residues. Germline V CDR1 and CDR2: SGDLS, YYNGEE. The CDR3 DNA sequence: TGTGCCAGCAGCGTAGGGACTAGCCAAGAGACCCAGTACTTC. Translating gives CASSVGTSQETQYF.

This chain joins TRBV19 and TRBJ1-4, with D possibly TRBD1 on 5 matching bases. The CDR3 has 14 residues. Germline V CDR1 and CDR2: LNHDA, SQIVND (reference sequence). Trimming removed 9 bases at V and 8 bases at J, with 19 bases between. DNA of the CDR3: TGTGCCAGCGCTTCCCAGGGTCGGGAGGAAAAACTGTTTTTT. Its translation is CASASQGREEKLFF.

The chain uses TRBV12-3 or TRBV12-4 and TRBJ1-2; unclear D gene. The CDR3 has 12 amino acids. Trimming pared 3 bases from V and 5 bases from J, leaving 7 bases between. The CDR3 region has the DNA TGTGCCAGCAGTTTCTGGCAGTATGGCTACACCTTC. Encoded protein: CASSFWQYGYTF.

The chain uses TRBV11-2 and TRBJ2-5; D possibly corresponds to TRBD1 (5 bases). Germline CDR1 and CDR2: SGHAT and FQNNGV. V dropped 7 bases and J dropped 4 bases, with 16 bases sitting between them. The CDR3 runs to 14 residues. DNA for the CDR3: TGTGCCAGCAACTCTATTAGGGGAACAGAGACCCAGTACTTC. Translation gives CASNSIRGTETQYF.

This sequence joins TRBV19 and TRBJ2-3, with 10 bases aligning to TRBD2. V was pared by 3 bases and J by 4 bases, with 7 bases of the junction left unmatched. The CDR3 contains 16 residues. Per germline, CDR1 LNHDA and CDR2 SQIVND (reference sequence). The CDR3 nucleotides are TGTGCCAGTAGTATCCCGGCTAGCGGGGGCGCAGATACGCAGTATTTT. It translates to CASSIPASGGADTQYF.

The rearrangement uses TRBV7-2 and TRBJ2-3, with TRBD2 as a possible D gene (7 bases). Looked up from germline, CDR1 is SGHTA and CDR2 is FQGNSA. The CDR3 has 15 amino acids. The V end lost 1 base, the J end lost 4 bases, and 12 bases lay between the germline ends. The CDR3 DNA reads TGTGCCAGCAGCTTAGGAGGGGGGGTGGCAGATACGCAGTATTTT. This gives the protein CASSLGGGVADTQYF.

The genes are TRBV4-1 and TRBJ2-1; 11 bases line up with TRBD1. Germline V gene lookup returns CDR1 MGHRA and CDR2 YSYEKL. The CDR3 contains 15 residues. V was clipped by 4 bases and J by 11 bases; unmatched bases: 10. CDR3 in amino acids: CASSPPGQGGRKQFF. In DNA form, the CDR3 reads TGCGCCAGCAGCCCCCCGGGACAGGGGGGTCGTAAGCAGTTCTTC.

The V gene is TRBV12-5, the J gene TRBJ1-2; D perhaps matches TRBD1 (6 bases). Germline V gene lookup returns CDR1 LGHNT and CDR2 FRNRAP. The CDR3 runs to 13 residues. V was clipped by 7 bases and J by 7 bases, with 16 bases between them. CDR3 region: CASAASGVRGYTF. CDR3 sequence (DNA): TGTGCTAGTGCCGCTTCAGGGGTTCGTGGCTACACCTTC.